The next 21 T cell receptor beta chains were all read from a single sample in a study of early T cells in non-severe SARS-CoV-2 infection. Using its own MiXCR run on the 5' RACE reads, TCRdb lists one record per CDR3 protein. The sample has about 110,000 distinct CDR3 sequences, 9.5% to 13% seen once. Sequenced: whole blood. The receptors here all came from an adult who was a healthcare worker with PCR-confirmed SARS-CoV-2 infection or an uninfected control (not recorded which).

This clonotype was counted a few times. The chain joins TRBV7-2 to TRBJ2-7, with 14 bases that match TRBD2. The CDR3 covers 15 residues. Per the germline V gene, CDR1 is SGHTA and CDR2 is FQGNSA. Trimming cost V 4 bases and J 5 bases; bases outside gene matches: 4. The CDR3 loop is CASSSGLAGGHEQYF. The CDR3 nucleotides read TGTGCCAGCAGCTCCGGACTAGCGGGAGGACACGAGCAGTACTTC.

The chain combines TRBV7-9 with TRBJ2-7; 10 positions agree with TRBD2. Unmatched junction bases numbered 6, after V lost 5 bases and J lost 5 bases. CDR3 length: 14 residues. Germline-derived CDR1 and CDR2 are SEHNR and FQNEAQ (reference sequence). The CDR3 sequence is CASSQAGGRNEQYF. In nucleotides, the CDR3 is TGTGCCAGCAGCCAAGCGGGAGGGAGGAACGAGCAGTACTTC.

This clonotype was detected a few times. The chain links TRBV6-1 to TRBJ2-1, with a weak D call TRBD1 (5 bases). The length of the CDR3 is 15 residues. CDR1 and CDR2 (germline): MNHNS, SASEGT. The ends were cut back, 6 bases at V and 5 bases at J, with 17 bases in the middle. The CDR3 DNA reads TGTGCCAGCAGGAAGGAGACAGAGCTAAACAATGAGCAGTTCTTC. Protein: CASRKETELNNEQFF.

V usage is TRBV9 and J usage is TRBJ2-1; 12 nucleotides agree with TRBD2. The CDR3 consists of 16 residues. Looked up from germline, CDR1 is SGDLS and CDR2 is YYNGEE. The junction had 13 bases not matched to a gene; V was cut back by 5 bases and J by 10 bases. CDR3 amino acids: CASSSGLAGPMWEQFF. Written as DNA, the CDR3 is TGTGCCAGCAGTTCGGGACTAGCGGGCCCTATGTGGGAGCAGTTCTTC.

This chain links TRBV27 with TRBJ2-5; 7 bases align to TRBD1. Trimming removed 2 bases from V and 5 bases from J; junction bases left unmatched: 2. The CDR3 extends over 13 amino acids. CDR1 is MNHEY and CDR2 is SMNVEV in the germline V gene (reference sequence). This CDR3 is CASSLDREETQYF. CDR3 nucleotides: TGTGCCAGCAGTTTAGACAGGGAGGAGACCCAGTACTTC.

This clonotype was detected a few times. V usage is TRBV28 and J usage is TRBJ2-2; no clear D gene. V was shortened by 6 bases and J by 13 bases, with 18 bases between the two germline ends. CDR3 size: 13 residues. Germline V gene data show CDR1 as MDHEN and CDR2 as SYDVKM. The CDR3 sequence: CASSSPKPLALFF. The CDR3 DNA reads TGTGCCAGCAGCTCCCCCAAACCCCTCGCGCTGTTTTTT.

This chain joins TRBV20-1 and TRBJ1-1; 7 nucleotides match TRBD1. The junction had 6 bases not matched to a gene; V was cut back by 4 bases and J by 7 bases. The CDR3 covers 12 residues. Germline V CDR1 and CDR2: DFQATT, SNEGSKA (reference sequence). CDR3 sequence: CSATGTAYEAFF. CDR3 coding DNA: TGCAGTGCTACAGGGACAGCCTATGAAGCTTTCTTT.

This chain connects TRBV29-1 to TRBJ2-7; TRBD2 matches at 12 bases. Trimming removed 4 bases from V and 6 bases from J; junction bases left unmatched: 7. This CDR3 comprises 14 residues. Germline V gene data show CDR1 as SQVTM and CDR2 as ANQGSEA. The CDR3 sequence: CSVAGRLAGAEQYF. The CDR3 nucleotides are TGCAGCGTTGCTGGGAGACTAGCGGGAGCCGAGCAGTACTTC.

V and J are TRBV3-1 and TRBJ1-5, with D possibly being TRBD1 (6 bases). V dropped 4 bases and J dropped 0 bases, with 19 bases sitting between them. Germline V CDR1 and CDR2: LGHDT, YNNKEL (reference sequence). The CDR3 runs 18 residues. This CDR3 is CASSPRGGSGVSNQPQHF. Here the CDR3 DNA reads TGTGCCAGCAGCCCCCGAGGGGGAAGTGGGGTTAGCAATCAGCCCCAGCATTTT.

This clonotype was seen a few times. V is TRBV18 and J is TRBJ2-3, with 7 bases fitting TRBD2. Looked up from germline, CDR1 is KGHSH and CDR2 is LQKENI. The V segment lost 3 bases and the J segment 0 bases; nucleotides outside the gene matches: 15. The CDR3 has 19 amino acids. The DNA for the CDR3 is TGTGCCAGCTCACCCTTGAGGCTCGGAAGCGGGGTTAGCACAGATACGCAGTATTTT. The encoded protein is CASSPLRLGSGVSTDTQYF.

This clonotype has ten or more counts. The V call is TRBV12-3 or TRBV12-4, the J call TRBJ1-5, with 9 bases identical to TRBD1. J lost 8 bases, V lost 5 bases, and 7 bases had no gene match. The CDR3 extends over 14 amino acids. DNA of the CDR3: TGTGCCAGCAGTCCCCGGGACAGGGCAGAGCCCCAGCATTTT. Translated, it gives CASSPRDRAEPQHF.

Many counts were recorded for this clonotype. The chain recombines TRBV7-9 with TRBJ1-4, with no clear D. CDR1 SEHNR and CDR2 FQNEAQ come from the germline V gene (reference sequence). The CDR3 is 17 amino acids. Trimming removed 5 bases at V and 1 base at J, with 17 bases between. Here the CDR3 reads CASSDSVRVGTNEKLFF. The DNA of the CDR3 is TGTGCCAGCAGCGATTCCGTGAGGGTCGGAACTAATGAAAAACTGTTTTTT. Complete variable domain (other parts from reference TRBV7-9 and TRBJ1-4): DTGVSQNPRHKITKRGQNVTFRCDPISEHNRLYWYRQTLGQGPEFLTYFQNEAQLEKSRLLSDRFSAERPKGSFSTLEIQRTEQGDSAMYLCASSDSVRVGTNEKLFFGSGTQLSVL.

This clonotype was seen repeatedly, ten times or more. The chain recombines TRBV18 with TRBJ1-1; 7 bases agree with TRBD1. The CDR3 is 15 residues long. The V segment lost 4 bases and the J segment 1 base; nucleotides outside the gene matches: 6. Per the germline V gene, CDR1 is KGHSH and CDR2 is LQKENI. CDR3 DNA: TGTGCCAGCTCACAGGGACAGTTAGAGAACACTGAAGCTTTCTTT. It encodes CASSQGQLENTEAFF.

V gene TRBV19 combines with J gene TRBJ2-5; possibly TRBD1 for D (5 bases). This CDR3 is 16 amino acids long. Germline lookup yields CDR1 LNHDA and CDR2 SQIVND (reference sequence). V was clipped by 6 bases and J by 2 bases, with 19 bases between them. The CDR3 DNA reads TGTGCCAGTAGCGCCCATCAGGGCGTAGGGCAAGAGACCCAGTACTTC. It codes for CASSAHQGVGQETQYF.

This clonotype was recorded many times. The chain couples TRBV29-1 to TRBJ2-2; D is unresolved. Trimming removed 4 bases from V and 2 bases from J, with 11 bases in between. The CDR3 has 14 residues. Looked up from germline, CDR1 is SQVTM and CDR2 is ANQGSEA. As DNA, the CDR3 is TGCAGCGTTGTCCCCACAGAAAACACCGGGGAGCTGTTTTTT. Translated, it gives CSVVPTENTGELFF.

V is TRBV27 and J is TRBJ2-7; D call uncertain. The V end was cut by 5 bases, the J end by 7 bases, with 21 bases between. The germline V gene has CDR1 MNHEY and CDR2 SMNVEV (reference sequence). This CDR3 has 15 amino acids. For the CDR3, the DNA is TGTGCCAGCAGTACGACCCTGTCCGGAGCGAGGGAGCAGTACTTC. Its translation is CASSTTLSGAREQYF.

At least ten counts were recorded for this clonotype. The rearrangement links TRBV7-9 to TRBJ1-5; 7 positions match TRBD1. The CDR3 sequence is 16 residues long. Germline lookup yields CDR1 SEHNR and CDR2 FQNEAQ (reference sequence). Trimming removed 5 bases from V and 5 bases from J; junction bases left unmatched: 12. The CDR3 sequence is CASSRATGVEDQPQHF. CDR3 DNA sequence: TGTGCCAGCAGCCGAGCCACAGGGGTTGAGGATCAGCCCCAGCATTTT.

This clonotype showed up many times. This chain uses TRBV12-3 or TRBV12-4 with TRBJ2-1; D is unresolved. The CDR3 is made up of 14 amino acids. Trimming took off 1 base at V and 6 bases at J, with 10 bases between the two ends. The CDR3 sequence is CASSLERIFNEQFF. CDR3 coding DNA: TGTGCCAGCAGTTTAGAAAGGATTTTCAATGAGCAGTTCTTC.

This clonotype was found many times. This chain links TRBV6-2 or TRBV6-3 with TRBJ1-1, with D possibly being TRBD1 (5 bases). The CDR3 is made up of 14 amino acids. The V end was cut by 2 bases, the J end by 5 bases, with 12 bases between. CDR1 and CDR2 from the germline V gene are MNHEY and SVGEGT. CDR3 amino acids: CASSYPPRGTEAFF. The CDR3, as DNA: TGTGCCAGCAGTTACCCGCCTAGGGGAACTGAAGCTTTCTTT.

In the case of this clonotype: A junction boundary mismatches the germline segment, possibly from a read error. The V call is TRBV9, the J call TRBJ1-3, with unresolved D. Per the germline V gene, CDR1 is SGDLS and CDR2 is YYNGEE. The CDR3 runs 14 residues. The CDR3 here is CASRVGRERDTIYF. As DNA, the CDR3 is TGTGCCAGCAGGGTAGGAAGGGAGAGAGACACCATATATTTT.

This rearrangement joins TRBV24-1 to TRBJ2-2; unclear D gene. The length of the CDR3 is 12 residues. Trimming pared 6 bases from V and 5 bases from J, leaving 6 bases between. From germline, CDR1 is KGHDR and CDR2 SFDVKD. In DNA form, the CDR3 reads TGTGCCACCAGTCGGATTACCGGGGAGCTGTTTTTT. Protein sequence: CATSRITGELFF.